The present T cell receptor (beta chain) was sequenced within a study of T cell responses to AZD1222 COVID-19 vaccine. Notes on the study in general: Reports say nearly half of spike-specific TCRs go after unmutated variant regions.

The V segment lost 3 bases and the J segment 2 bases; nucleotides outside the gene matches: 9. CDR1 and CDR2 from the germline V gene are SGHNT and YYREEE (reference sequence). The CDR3 is made up of 16 amino acids. Here immunoSEQ multiplex PCR was the method, and the copy in TCRdb shows in-frame clones only, minus some. The profile shows 140,000 to 150,000 clones, around 92% of them singletons. About this clone: No antigen is known for it.

This chain connects TRBV5-4 to TRBJ2-3; TRBD1 matches 7 bases. This material consisted of peripheral blood, taken after recovery from COVID-19. This receptor was taken from an adult who had recovered from COVID-19. The CDR3 here is CASSSGRDRNTDTQYF. The CDR3 DNA is TGTGCCAGCAGCTCGGGCCGGGACAGAAACACAGATACGCAGTATTTT.